The 16 T cell receptor beta chains below all came from one sample that was sequenced in a study of CD8+ T cells in alopecia areata. The authors extracted RNA and reverse transcribed it into cDNA as the sequencing template. Measured with immunoSEQ multiplex PCR; TCRdb has only the in-frame clones, and not every one. The sample consists of roughly 280,000 clones, 60% of them appearing once. The sample's treatment: oral pan-JAK inhibitor, 5-10 mg twice daily. The material was CD4+ T cells sorted from blood, obtained around week 54, from a patient treated with tofacitinib. All receptors derive from a human donor with alopecia areata.

Only a few counts were recorded for this clone. The chain has TRBV30 and TRBJ2-3; TRBD2 matches at 8 bases. CDR1 and CDR2 (germline): GTSNPN, SVGIG (reference sequence). CDR3 length: 15 residues. The V segment lost 7 bases and the J segment 0 bases; nucleotides outside the gene matches: 9. CDR3 coding DNA: TGTGCCTTCATAACCGGGACTAGAAGCACAGATACGCAGTATTTT. As protein: CAFITGTRSTDTQYF.

A single count supports this clone. The identical CDR3 is also encoded by other nucleotide sequences in the sample. The CDR3 sequence is CASSLEGQGNGYTF. CDR3 nucleotides: TGCGCCAGCAGCTTGGAAGGTCAGGGCAATGGCTACACCTTC. The chain uses TRBV5-1 and TRBJ1-2; maybe TRBD1 (5 bases). V lost 0 bases and J lost 6, with 12 bases in between. The germline V gene has CDR1 SGHRS and CDR2 YFSETQ. The CDR3 consists of 14 residues.

This clone was seen a few times. The J gene is TRBJ1-2, the V gene TRBV29-1, with 9 bases aligning to TRBD1. The germline V gene has CDR1 SQVTM and CDR2 ANQGSEA. The junction had 7 bases not matched to a gene; V was cut back by 7 bases and J by 4 bases. The CDR3 runs to 13 residues. This CDR3 reads CSAGQGQGYGYTF. The CDR3 bases are TGCAGCGCCGGACAGGGGCAGGGCTATGGCTACACCTTC. Variable domain in full (rest from reference TRBV29-1 and TRBJ1-2): SAVISQKPSRDICQRGTSLTIQCQVDSQVTMMFWYRQQPGQSLTLIATANQGSEATYESGFVIDKFPISRPNLTFSTLTVSNMSPEDSSIYLCSAGQGQGYGYTFGSGTRLTVV.

This chain connects TRBV2 to TRBJ1-1; 7 bases fit TRBD1. There are 14 residues in the CDR3. In germline, CDR1 is SNHLY, CDR2 FYNNEI. The trim removed 4 bases at V and 3 bases at J, leaving 5 bases unmatched. DNA of the CDR3: TGTGCCAGCAGTGCCTCGACAGGGTACACTGAAGCTTTCTTT. Protein sequence: CASSASTGYTEAFF.

In this sample, this clone turned up once. The gene calls are TRBV12-5 and TRBJ2-5, with D maybe TRBD1 (6 bases). The CDR3 spans 15 residues. Trimming took 0 bases from V and 4 from J, leaving 12 bases between them. CDR1 is LGHNT and CDR2 is FRNRAP in the germline V gene. The CDR3 DNA follows: TGTGCTAGTGGTTTGGTACTGGGCAGGGGAGAGACCCAGTACTTC. It specifies CASGLVLGRGETQYF.

The gene calls are TRBV4-1 and TRBJ2-5; the D gene is possibly TRBD2 (6 bases). This CDR3 is 18 amino acids long. Germline lookup yields CDR1 MGHRA and CDR2 YSYEKL. V was pared by 0 bases and J by 7 bases, with 24 bases between. The CDR3 DNA is TGCGCCAGCAGCCAAGATTACGGAGGGATGGGGGTTATAGGGACCCAGTACTTC. Translation gives CASSQDYGGMGVIGTQYF.

V gene TRBV5-6 combines with J gene TRBJ2-5, with 7 bases identical to TRBD1. The ends lost 0 bases at V and 5 bases at J; junction bases unmatched: 7. This CDR3 is built from 15 residues. CDR1 is SGHDT and CDR2 is YYEEEE in the germline V gene. The CDR3 coding sequence is TGTGCCAGCAGCTTGGTCTCAGGGGGATTTGAGACCCAGTACTTC. It encodes CASSLVSGGFETQYF. The full variable domain, in which reference TRBV5-6 and TRBJ2-5 provide the parts outside the CDR3, is DAGVTQSPTHLIKTRGQQVTLRCSPKSGHDTVSWYQQALGQGPQFIFQYYEEEERQRGNFPDRFSGHQFPNYSSELNVNALLLGDSALYLCASSLVSGGFETQYFGPGTRLLVL.

On this clone: Other DNA sequences in the sample encode the same CDR3. V usage is TRBV29-1 and J usage is TRBJ1-2; D uncertain. This CDR3 is 12 amino acids long. The germline V and J ends were trimmed by 6 bases and 1 base, with 9 bases remaining between them. Germline V CDR1 and CDR2: SQVTM, ANQGSEA. CDR3 bases: TGCAGCGTCGGGGAGGGTAACTATGGCTACACCTTC. As protein: CSVGEGNYGYTF.

The chain links TRBV25-1 to TRBJ1-6; D is perhaps TRBD1 (6 bases). V was cut by 7 bases and J by 10 bases, with 14 bases left in between. The CDR3 consists of 13 residues. Germline V gives CDR1 MGHDK, CDR2 SYGVNS. CDR3 in amino acids: CASTPGARSPLHF. The CDR3 region has the DNA TGTGCCAGCACCCCAGGGGCCAGGTCACCCCTCCACTTT.

This clone was detected a few times. CDR3 sequence (DNA): TGCAGCTTAGGGCCCACTGAAGCTTTCTTT. Its translation: CSLGPTEAFF. This chain uses TRBV29-1 with TRBJ1-1; D call uncertain. The CDR3 extends over 10 amino acids. Germline V CDR1 and CDR2: SQVTM, ANQGSEA. V was pared by 8 bases and J by 4 bases, with 8 bases between.

The chain has TRBV27 and TRBJ1-4; D is uncertain. With 3 bases removed from V and 5 bases from J, the gap between germline ends came to 7 bases. The CDR3 contains 13 residues. The germline V gene encodes CDR1 MNHEY and CDR2 SMNVEV (reference sequence). Written as DNA, the CDR3 is TGTGCCAGCAGTTTGGCCCCCAATGAAAAACTGTTTTTT. It codes for CASSLAPNEKLFF.

The chain carries TRBV7-9 and TRBJ1-1, with D possibly being TRBD1 (6 bases). The CDR3 extends over 14 amino acids. With 5 bases removed from V and 4 bases from J, the gap between germline ends came to 14 bases. The germline V gene encodes CDR1 SEHNR and CDR2 FQNEAQ (reference sequence). The CDR3 sequence is CASSLQGGGTEAFF. In DNA, the CDR3 is TGTGCCAGCAGCCTACAGGGAGGGGGCACTGAAGCTTTCTTT.

The chain carries TRBV30 and TRBJ2-6; 7 nucleotides match TRBD1. The V gene end was trimmed by 4 bases and the J gene end by 0 bases; junction bases not matched to a gene: 0. The CDR3 totals 14 residues. Germline V gene lookup returns CDR1 GTSNPN and CDR2 SVGIG (reference sequence). The CDR3 sequence is CAWTGGSGANVLTF. DNA of the CDR3: TGTGCCTGGACAGGGGGCTCTGGGGCCAACGTCCTGACTTTC.

This clone was found a few times. The chain carries TRBV18 and TRBJ2-1, with 13 positions matching TRBD2. With V trimmed by 3 bases and J by 4 bases, 6 bases remained unmatched. Looked up from germline, CDR1 is KGHSH and CDR2 is LQKENI. This CDR3 spans 17 amino acids. CDR3 bases: TGTGCCAGCTCACCCCGGGGGACTAGCGGGGTGTACAATGAGCAGTTCTTC. It translates to CASSPRGTSGVYNEQFF.

The rearrangement joins TRBV11-1 to TRBJ2-2; TRBD1 or TRBD2 may be the D gene (5 bases each). The CDR3 runs to 14 residues. Trimming stripped 7 bases from V and 6 bases from J, with 15 bases between. CDR1 is SGHAT and CDR2 is FQDESV in the germline V gene (reference sequence). The CDR3 region is CASNQGNGAGELFF. The CDR3, as DNA: TGTGCCAGCAACCAGGGAAACGGGGCCGGGGAGCTGTTTTTT.

A single count supports this clone. This chain joins TRBV2 and TRBJ1-5; D gene unclear. Germline V gene sequence: CDR1 SNHLY, CDR2 FYNNEI. V was trimmed by 8 bases and J by 0 bases, leaving 8 bases between them. CDR3 length: 13 amino acids. The CDR3 region has the DNA TGTGCCAGCGAGAGAGATAGCAATCAGCCCCAGCATTTT. Translated: CASERDSNQPQHF.